Below are 9 T cell receptor beta chains sequenced from a single sample in a study of naive and memory T cell subsets. Study-wide results and caveats: Possibly reflecting memory cells re-expressing CD45RA, a few larger clonotypes occurred in naive repertoires, especially CD8.

No antigen has been assigned to these receptors. Two oligonucleotides, mixed equimolar, formed the beta constant-region primer covering TRBC1 and TRBC2. Four rounds of PCR amplified the ligated cDNA using nested alpha and beta constant-region primers plus SP2. Via MiXCR, TCRdb re-called the UMI-ligation and nested PCR reads, giving one row per CDR3 protein. The sample holds tens of thousands of distinct CDR3 sequences, about 11% seen once. Sequenced: naive CD4+ T cells from blood. These receptors were obtained from a human donor in good health.

This clonotype was found many times. The gene calls are TRBV12-3 or TRBV12-4 and TRBJ2-2; the D is unclear. V was clipped by 2 bases and J by 4 bases, with 5 bases between them. The CDR3 extends over 13 amino acids. The CDR3 region is CASSLWATGELFF. CDR3 nucleotides: TGTGCCAGCAGTTTATGGGCCACCGGGGAGCTGTTTTTT.

This clonotype was counted between two and nine times. The J gene is TRBJ1-5, the V gene TRBV11-2; maybe TRBD1 (6 bases). The CDR3 has 15 amino acids. CDR1 and CDR2 from the germline V gene are SGHAT and FQNNGV. V was cut by 5 bases and J by 0 bases, with 11 bases left in between. CDR3 in amino acids: CASSETGYSNQPQHF. The CDR3 region has the DNA TGTGCCAGCAGCGAGACAGGTTATAGCAATCAGCCCCAGCATTTT.

This clonotype was picked up a small number of times. The genes are TRBV11-2 and TRBJ2-3; TRBD2 matches 9 bases. The germline gives CDR1 SGHAT, CDR2 FQNNGV. V gave up 4 bases and J gave up 6 bases; unmatched junction bases: 8. CDR3 length equals 15 residues. The CDR3 sequence: CASSSIAGDQDTQYF. In nucleotides, the CDR3 is TGTGCCAGCAGCTCCATAGCGGGAGATCAGGATACGCAGTATTTT.

The chain links TRBV5-1 to TRBJ2-7, with a possible D match to TRBD2 (6 bases). Trimming shortened V by 0 bases and J by 7 bases, and 17 bases separated the two germline ends. Germline lookup yields CDR1 SGHRS and CDR2 YFSETQ. CDR3 length: 15 residues. The CDR3 region has the DNA TGCGCCAGCAGCTTGGTGGGCCGCGCGGCGGGAGAGCAGTACTTC. Residues: CASSLVGRAAGEQYF.

This clonotype was seen a handful of times. This chain uses TRBV7-2 with TRBJ2-3, with 15 nucleotides matching TRBD2. Germline CDR1 is SGHTA and CDR2 is FQGNSA. This CDR3 spans 14 amino acids. J gave up 8 bases and V 8 bases, and 5 bases lay outside the gene matches. The CDR3 sequence is CASGLAGGPGTQYF. In nucleotides, the CDR3 is TGTGCCAGCGGACTAGCGGGGGGGCCGGGTACGCAGTATTTT.

This clonotype was seen more than once but under ten times. This chain uses TRBV7-9 with TRBJ2-1; D is perhaps TRBD1 (6 bases). Trimming left V 8 bases short and J 0 bases short, with 11 bases between. The CDR3 consists of 14 residues. CDR1 SEHNR and CDR2 FQNEAQ come from the germline V gene (reference sequence). The CDR3, as DNA: TGTGCCAGCCGCAGGGGAAGCTCCTACAATGAGCAGTTCTTC. It specifies CASRRGSSYNEQFF.

In its sample, this clonotype was seen many times. The chain is built from TRBV7-2 and TRBJ2-5; no firm D call. Germline V gives CDR1 SGHTA, CDR2 FQGNSA. The germline V and J ends were trimmed by 4 bases and 1 base, with 7 bases remaining between them. The CDR3 totals 13 residues. Here the CDR3 reads CASSSYSQETQYF. The DNA for the CDR3 is TGTGCCAGCAGCTCCTACAGCCAAGAGACCCAGTACTTC. Complete variable domain (other parts from reference TRBV7-2 and TRBJ2-5): GAGVSQSPSNKVTEKGKDVELRCDPISGHTALYWYRQSLGQGLEFLIYFQGNSAPDKSGLPSDRFSAERTGGSVSTLTIQRTQQEDSAVYLCASSSYSQETQYFGPGTRLLVL.

This clonotype was counted between two and nine times. The chain carries TRBV21-1 and TRBJ2-3; the table's D call TRBD2 went unverified against the DNA. TRBV21-1 is noted as a pseudogene. CDR3 length: 19 residues. For the CDR3, the DNA is TGTGCCAGCAGCAAAGTTATGGCTAGCGGGGGGCAACGCACAGATACGCAGTATTTT. It translates to CASSKVMASGGQRTDTQYF.

This chain joins TRBV2 and TRBJ1-6; D gene uncertain. CDR3 length: 13 amino acids. V was cut by 8 bases and J by 7 bases, with 12 bases left in between. Germline V gene lookup returns CDR1 SNHLY and CDR2 FYNNEI. CDR3 sequence: CASSFRINSPLHF. The CDR3 DNA is TGTGCCAGCTCTTTTAGGATCAATTCACCCCTCCACTTT.